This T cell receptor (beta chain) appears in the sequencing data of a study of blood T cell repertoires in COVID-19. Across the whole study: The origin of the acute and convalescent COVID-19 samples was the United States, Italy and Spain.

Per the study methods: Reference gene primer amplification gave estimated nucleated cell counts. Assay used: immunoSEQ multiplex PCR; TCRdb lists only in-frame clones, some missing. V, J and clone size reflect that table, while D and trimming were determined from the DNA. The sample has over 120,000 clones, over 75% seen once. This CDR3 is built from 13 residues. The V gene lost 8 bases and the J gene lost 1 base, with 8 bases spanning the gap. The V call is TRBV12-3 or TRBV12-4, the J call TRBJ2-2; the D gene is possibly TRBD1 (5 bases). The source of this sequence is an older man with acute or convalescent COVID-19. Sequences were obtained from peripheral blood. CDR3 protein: CASWQGNTGELFF. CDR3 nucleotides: TGTGCCAGCTGGCAGGGGAACACCGGGGAGCTGTTTTTT.